A single T cell receptor (beta chain) is shown here with its context. Its antigen is currently unknown. This CDR3 comprises 13 residues. Trimming at V came to 6 bases and at J to 1 base, leaving 6 bases not matched to a gene. Per the germline V gene, CDR1 is DFQATT and CDR2 is SNEGSKA (reference sequence). This sample is drawn from a study of identical twins. A single record per CDR3 protein comes from TCRdb applying MiXCR to the 5' RACE reads. The data hold about 890,000 distinct CDR3 sequences, with approximately 13% observed a single time. The study's findings and limits: Instead of following the same donors, the conclusions were based on cross-sectional statistical analysis. Among beta out-of-frame sequences, excess sharing between twins appeared weaker. Partly confounded zero-insertion analyses could result from invariant MAIT and iNKT cells.

This sample also appeared in a second study, on yellow fever vaccine responses in identical twins.

The TCR sequence derives from a woman younger than 30 in good health. What was sequenced was PBMCs. The chain employs TRBV20-1 and TRBJ2-7, with 7 bases matching TRBD2. The CDR3 sequence: CSAPAGLSYEQYF. The CDR3 region has the DNA TGCAGTGCCCCAGCGGGGTTATCCTACGAGCAGTACTTC.